Below are 18 T cell receptor beta chains sequenced from a single sample in a study of cytomegalovirus exposure and HLA in healthy donors. The PCR made use of 60 Vbeta and 13 Jbeta primers. Data came from immunoSEQ multiplex PCR; TCRdb stores just in-frame clones and leaves some out. The table includes 200,000 to 250,000 clones, 80% to 90% detected once. Sequencing was performed on PBMCs. Receptor source: a woman aged 18-29 years in good health and CMV-seronegative.

The chain combines TRBV7-9 with TRBJ2-3; D is perhaps TRBD1 (6 bases). Germline-derived CDR1 and CDR2 are SEHNR and FQNEAQ (reference sequence). The germline V and J ends were trimmed by 5 bases and 1 base, with 22 bases remaining between them. This CDR3 is 18 amino acids long. The CDR3 loop reads CASSPPLGAKEGTDTQYF. CDR3 DNA: TGTGCCAGCAGCCCGCCCCTGGGGGCCAAGGAGGGCACAGATACGCAGTATTTT. Supplemented by reference TRBV7-9 and TRBJ2-3, the full variable domain reads DTGVSQNPRHKITKRGQNVTFRCDPISEHNRLYWYRQTLGQGPEFLTYFQNEAQLEKSRLLSDRFSAERPKGSFSTLEIQRTEQGDSAMYLCASSPPLGAKEGTDTQYFGPGTRLTVL.

This clone was counted a single time. This chain links TRBV5-4 with TRBJ1-4; TRBD1 is a possible D gene (5 bases). Trimming pared 0 bases from V and 7 bases from J, leaving 16 bases between. This CDR3 is 16 amino acids long. Per the germline V gene, CDR1 is SGHNT and CDR2 is YYREEE (reference sequence). The CDR3 DNA reads as TGTGCCAGCAGCTTGGCCGGCAAAACCCAGGGTGAAAAACTGTTTTTT. Translation: CASSLAGKTQGEKLFF.

This chain connects TRBV7-6 to TRBJ2-4; 9 bases fit TRBD1. From germline, CDR1 is SGHVS and CDR2 FNYEAQ. Trimming took 4 bases from V and 6 from J; bases not matched to a gene: 16. CDR3 length equals 18 residues. CDR3 nucleotides: TGTGCCAGCAGCTCAGCCCTGGCGTCCGGGACAGGGACAAACATTCAGTACTTC. It specifies CASSSALASGTGTNIQYF.

The V call is TRBV5-4, the J call TRBJ1-5, with a possible D match to TRBD1 (5 bases). Deletions cut 4 bases from V and 5 bases from J, with 7 bases between. There are 12 residues in the CDR3. In germline, CDR1 is SGHNT, CDR2 YYREEE (reference sequence). The CDR3 sequence: CASSLQDQPQHF. The CDR3 region has the DNA TGTGCCAGCAGCCTACAGGATCAGCCCCAGCATTTT.

The chain joins TRBV5-4 to TRBJ1-2; the match to TRBD1 covers 9 bases. Germline values: CDR1 SGHNT, CDR2 YYREEE (reference sequence). The CDR3 is 15 residues long. Unmatched junction bases numbered 10, after V lost 4 bases and J lost 6 bases. The CDR3, as DNA: TGTGCCAGCAGCCCTGCGGGACAGGGTCCGGATGGCTACACCTTC. Translated, it gives CASSPAGQGPDGYTF.

This clone was seen a single time. The chain has TRBV4-3 and TRBJ1-4; D is ambiguous. This CDR3 is 15 amino acids long. V was trimmed by 4 bases and J by 1 base, leaving 10 bases between them. CDR1 LGHNA and CDR2 YSLEER come from the germline V gene. The CDR3 nucleotides read TGCGCCAGCAGCCGATTGTCAGTAACTAATGAAAAACTGTTTTTT. It specifies CASSRLSVTNEKLFF.

The chain combines TRBV18 with TRBJ2-1; 8 positions match TRBD2. CDR1 is KGHSH and CDR2 is LQKENI in the germline V gene. The CDR3 is 17 amino acids. The V gene end was trimmed by 1 base and the J gene end by 7 bases; junction bases not matched to a gene: 12. The CDR3 DNA reads TGTGCCAGCTCACCACGGCTTCAGCGGGAGTTGATGAATGAGCAGTTCTTC. Translating it yields CASSPRLQRELMNEQFF. The full variable domain, completed using reference TRBV18 and TRBJ2-1, is NAGVMQNPRHLVRRRGQEARLRCSPMKGHSHVYWYRQLPEEGLKFMVYLQKENIIDESGMPKERFSAEFPKEGPSILRIQQVVRGDSAAYFCASSPRLQRELMNEQFFGPGTRLTVL.

With respect to this clone: Other DNA variants within this sample encode the same CDR3. This chain connects TRBV30 to TRBJ2-7, with TRBD2 matching over 8 bases. CDR3 size: 14 residues. In germline, CDR1 is GTSNPN, CDR2 SVGIG (reference sequence). J lost 4 bases, V lost 0 bases, and 5 bases had no gene match. CDR3 coding DNA: TGTGCCTGGAGTGTAGGCGGGGGGCATTACGAGCAGTACTTC. This gives the protein CAWSVGGGHYEQYF. Looking up the rest from reference TRBV30 and TRBJ2-7 gives the full variable domain: SQTIHQWPATLVQPVGSPLSLECTVEGTSNPNLYWYRQAAGRGLQLLFYSVGIGQISSEVPQNLSASRPQDRQFILSSKKLLLSDSGFYLCAWSVGGGHYEQYFGPGTRLTVT.

V is TRBV29-1 and J is TRBJ2-1, with TRBD2 identical over 7 bases. V trimming: 6 bases; J trimming: 0 bases; junction bases outside the gene matches: 8. This CDR3 comprises 15 residues. Germline-derived CDR1 and CDR2 are SQVTM and ANQGSEA. CDR3 loop: CSVTSTSTSYNEQFF. The CDR3 nucleotides are TGCAGCGTGACATCGACTAGCACCTCCTACAATGAGCAGTTCTTC.

The chain uses TRBV29-1 and TRBJ2-7, with 7 bases fitting TRBD2. The CDR3 consists of 13 residues. In germline, CDR1 is SQVTM, CDR2 ANQGSEA. The V segment lost 6 bases and the J segment 7 bases; nucleotides outside the gene matches: 12. The CDR3 DNA follows: TGCAGCGTCACGGCCGAATGGGGGGGGGAGCAGTACTTC. The encoded protein is CSVTAEWGGEQYF.

Regarding this clone: Other DNA sequences in this specimen translate into the identical CDR3. The V call is TRBV6-1, the J call TRBJ2-7; 9 bases match TRBD2. J lost 6 bases, V lost 7 bases, and 7 bases had no gene match. Germline V gene data show CDR1 as MNHNS and CDR2 as SASEGT. The CDR3 sequence is 13 residues long. The CDR3 nucleotides read TGTGCCAGCAAACCGGGACTAGCAAGCGAGCAGTACTTC. Translation: CASKPGLASEQYF.

This sequence joins TRBV7-9 and TRBJ1-2, with TRBD1 matching 8 bases. Germline CDR1 reads SEHNR; CDR2 reads FQNEAQ (reference sequence). The length of the CDR3 is 17 residues. Losses at the gene ends were 5 bases for V and 1 base for J; bases not matched to a gene: 12. In DNA, the CDR3 is TGTGCCAGCAGCCCCCACAGGGGGGCAGGGGTTAACTATGGCTACACCTTC. Protein: CASSPHRGAGVNYGYTF.

This clone turned up a few times. V and J are TRBV5-1 and TRBJ1-6, with 9 nucleotides matching TRBD1. This CDR3 has 16 residues. Unmatched junction bases numbered 3, after V lost 5 bases and J lost 0 bases. The germline V gene has CDR1 SGHRS and CDR2 YFSETQ. In DNA, the CDR3 is TGCGCCAGCAGAACAGGGGGCAGCTCCTATAATTCACCCCTCCACTTT. It translates to CASRTGGSSYNSPLHF. The whole variable domain, filled in from reference TRBV5-1 and TRBJ1-6, reads KAGVTQTPRYLIKTRGQQVTLSCSPISGHRSVSWYQQTPGQGLQFLFEYFSETQRNKGNFPGRFSGRQFSNSRSEMNVSTLELGDSALYLCASRTGGSSYNSPLHFGNGTRLTVT.

V and J are TRBV7-2 and TRBJ2-7, with D tentatively TRBD1 (6 bases). Germline V CDR1 and CDR2: SGHTA, FQGNSA. The CDR3 has 15 residues. V lost 3 bases, J lost 3 bases, and 15 bases lay in between. The CDR3 loop reads CASSLRGQTIYEQYF. DNA for the CDR3: TGTGCCAGCAGCTTGAGAGGACAGACCATCTACGAGCAGTACTTC. The variable domain in full, with the rest retrieved from reference TRBV7-2 and TRBJ2-7, is GAGVSQSPSNKVTEKGKDVELRCDPISGHTALYWYRQSLGQGLEFLIYFQGNSAPDKSGLPSDRFSAERTGGSVSTLTIQRTQQEDSAVYLCASSLRGQTIYEQYFGPGTRLTVT.

Written as DNA, the CDR3 is TGTGCCAGCAGTTCAGGGAATTGGGCCGGGGAGCTGTTTTTT. Translation gives CASSSGNWAGELFF. The chain carries TRBV6-1 and TRBJ2-2; perhaps TRBD1 as D (5 bases). Germline lookup yields CDR1 MNHNS and CDR2 SASEGT. V lost 5 bases, J lost 6 bases, and 13 bases lay in between. CDR3 length: 14 residues.

The V and J genes are TRBV6-1 and TRBJ1-1; tentatively, D is TRBD1 (5 bases). Between the trimmed V and J ends, which lost 0 bases and 2 bases, there was a span of 13 bases. CDR3 size: 16 residues. Germline CDR1 and CDR2: MNHNS and SASEGT. The CDR3 sequence is CASSEAFRVGNTEAFF. The CDR3 DNA sequence: TGTGCCAGCAGTGAAGCTTTCAGGGTCGGAAACACTGAAGCTTTCTTT.

This chain connects TRBV7-2 to TRBJ2-7, with D perhaps TRBD2 (5 bases). The CDR3 has 16 amino acids. V lost 4 bases, J lost 0 bases, and 16 bases lay in between. Germline V lookup: CDR1 SGHTA, CDR2 FQGNSA. The CDR3 spells CASSSPWRTRSYEQYF. In DNA form, the CDR3 reads TGTGCCAGCAGCTCCCCTTGGAGGACTCGCTCCTACGAGCAGTACTTC.

The gene calls are TRBV6-1 and TRBJ1-5; a weak D match, TRBD1 (6 bases). Trimming removed 2 bases at V and 5 bases at J, with 10 bases between. This CDR3 is 14 amino acids long. Germline assignment: CDR1 MNHNS and CDR2 SASEGT. DNA for the CDR3: TGTGCCAGCAGTGAACAGGGGATCTATCAGCCCCAGCATTTT. Translated, it gives CASSEQGIYQPQHF.